The 9 T cell receptor beta chains below come from one sample, sequenced in a study of T cell responses to AZD1222 COVID-19 vaccine. Sequencing was performed with immunoSEQ multiplex PCR; in TCRdb, only in-frame clones are kept and a portion is missing. The sample has some 150,000 clones; about 87% are singletons. The sequencing used peripheral blood, collected on day 0 of MenACWY control vaccination. Receptors originate from an adult in good health.

J is TRBJ2-7 and V is TRBV7-8; D is perhaps TRBD2 (7 bases). Trimming removed 6 bases from V and 3 bases from J, with 15 bases in between. Germline lookup yields CDR1 SGHVS and CDR2 FQNEAQ. CDR3 size: 14 residues. CDR3: CASRSAGEGYEQYF. CDR3 nucleotide sequence: TGTGCCAGCAGGTCGGCAGGGGAGGGCTACGAGCAGTACTTC.

V gene TRBV30 combines with J gene TRBJ2-1, with D perhaps TRBD1 (5 bases). Trimming stripped 6 bases from V and 4 bases from J, with 13 bases between. Germline V gene sequence: CDR1 GTSNPN, CDR2 SVGIG (reference sequence). This CDR3 has 13 amino acids. The CDR3 DNA sequence: TGTGCCTGTAGGGGCACTCCATACAATGAGCAGTTCTTC. It translates to CACRGTPYNEQFF.

The gene calls are TRBV27 and TRBJ2-2, with D perhaps TRBD1 (6 bases). Trimming left V 3 bases short and J 0 bases short, with 8 bases between. CDR3 length: 15 residues. Germline assignment: CDR1 MNHEY and CDR2 SMNVEV (reference sequence). This chain's CDR3 is CASSLGQTNTGELFF. The CDR3 bases are TGTGCCAGCAGTTTGGGACAAACGAACACCGGGGAGCTGTTTTTT.

The chain uses TRBV28 and TRBJ2-1, with 10 bases fitting TRBD2. Germline V gene lookup returns CDR1 MDHEN and CDR2 SYDVKM. This CDR3 contains 15 residues. J was trimmed by 3 bases and V by 5 bases; bases with no gene match: 4. The CDR3 is CASSLSGRDYNEQFF. Here the CDR3 DNA reads TGTGCCAGCAGTCTAAGCGGGAGGGACTACAATGAGCAGTTCTTC.

This chain uses TRBV19 with TRBJ1-1, with TRBD1 as a possible D gene (5 bases). Trimming shortened V by 3 bases and J by 0 bases, and 17 bases separated the two germline ends. CDR3 length: 17 residues. Germline V gives CDR1 LNHDA, CDR2 SQIVND (reference sequence). CDR3 DNA sequence: TGTGCCAGTAGTATGGAGGAGGGGACGGGGCTGAACACTGAAGCTTTCTTT. Amino acids: CASSMEEGTGLNTEAFF.

V gene TRBV5-5 combines with J gene TRBJ1-2; 10 bases agree with TRBD1. CDR3 length: 15 residues. V trimming: 6 bases; J trimming: 3 bases; junction bases outside the gene matches: 8. Germline V gene lookup returns CDR1 SGHKS and CDR2 YYEKEE (reference sequence). In nucleotides, the CDR3 is TGTGCCAGCACCCCGCCCGGGACAGGGGACTATGGCTACACCTTC. The encoded protein is CASTPPGTGDYGYTF.

The V and J genes are TRBV6-5 and TRBJ1-2; D may be TRBD1 (6 bases). The germline V gene encodes CDR1 MNHEY and CDR2 SVGAGI. The CDR3 sequence is 14 residues long. Deletions cut 5 bases from V and 3 bases from J, with 13 bases between. The CDR3 here is CASSSTGFYYGYTF. Written as DNA, the CDR3 is TGTGCCAGCAGTAGCACAGGGTTTTACTATGGCTACACCTTC.

V is TRBV6-5 and J is TRBJ1-1; 9 bases are a match to TRBD1. The length of the CDR3 is 12 residues. Looked up from germline, CDR1 is MNHEY and CDR2 is SVGAGI. V trimming: 5 bases; J trimming: 7 bases; junction bases outside the gene matches: 2. For the CDR3, the DNA is TGTGCCAGCAGTCGGGACAGGGTTGAAGCTTTCTTT. Protein product: CASSRDRVEAFF.

This clone showed up just a few times. J is TRBJ1-2 and V is TRBV11-2; D gene uncertain. The CDR3 spans 15 residues. Germline CDR1 and CDR2: SGHAT and FQNNGV. Deletions cut 7 bases from V and 5 bases from J, with 20 bases between. CDR3 sequence reads: CASTDARRLGYGYTF. DNA for the CDR3: TGTGCCAGCACCGACGCCCGCCGATTGGGATATGGCTACACCTTC.